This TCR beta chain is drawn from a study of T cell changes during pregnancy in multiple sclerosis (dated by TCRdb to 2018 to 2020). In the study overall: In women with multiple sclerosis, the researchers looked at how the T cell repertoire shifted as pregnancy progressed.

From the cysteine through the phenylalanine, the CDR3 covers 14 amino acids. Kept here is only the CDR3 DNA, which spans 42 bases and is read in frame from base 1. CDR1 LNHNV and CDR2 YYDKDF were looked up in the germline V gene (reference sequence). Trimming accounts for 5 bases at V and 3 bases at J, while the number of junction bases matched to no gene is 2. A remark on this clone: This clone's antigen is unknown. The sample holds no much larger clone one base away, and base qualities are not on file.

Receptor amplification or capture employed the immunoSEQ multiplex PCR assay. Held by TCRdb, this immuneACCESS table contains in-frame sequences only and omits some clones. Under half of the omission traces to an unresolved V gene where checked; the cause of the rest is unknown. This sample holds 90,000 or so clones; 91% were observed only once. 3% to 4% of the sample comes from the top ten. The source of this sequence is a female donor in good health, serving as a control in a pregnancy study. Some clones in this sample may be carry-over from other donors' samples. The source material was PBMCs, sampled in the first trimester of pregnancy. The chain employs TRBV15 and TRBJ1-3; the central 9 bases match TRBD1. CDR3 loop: CATSHRGLGNTIYF. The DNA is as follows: TGTGCCACCAGCCACAGGGGGCTTGGAAACACCATATATTTT.